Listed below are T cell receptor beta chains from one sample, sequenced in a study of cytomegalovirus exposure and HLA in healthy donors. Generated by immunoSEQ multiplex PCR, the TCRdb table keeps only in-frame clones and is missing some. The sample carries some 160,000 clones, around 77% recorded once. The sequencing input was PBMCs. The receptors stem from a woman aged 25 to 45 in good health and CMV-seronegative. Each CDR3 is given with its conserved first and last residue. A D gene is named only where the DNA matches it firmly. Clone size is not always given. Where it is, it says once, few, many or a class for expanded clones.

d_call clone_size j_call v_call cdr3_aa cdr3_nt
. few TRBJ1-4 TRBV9 CASSVHATNEKLFF TGTGCCAGCAGCGTACATGCAACTAATGAAAAACTGTTTTTT
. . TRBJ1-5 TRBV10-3 CAISESTGNQPQHF TGTGCCATCAGTGAGTCGACGGGGAACCAGCCCCAGCATTTT
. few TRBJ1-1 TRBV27 CASSPLTLNTEAFF TGTGCCAGCAGTCCACTTACCCTGAACACTGAAGCTTTCTTT
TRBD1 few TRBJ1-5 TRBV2 CASDRAGNNQPQHF TGTGCCAGCGACAGGGCTGGGAACAATCAGCCCCAGCATTTT
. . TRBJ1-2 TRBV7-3 CASSPRRGDYGYTF TGTGCCAGCAGCCCGAGACGGGGGGACTATGGCTACACCTTC
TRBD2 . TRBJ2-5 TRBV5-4 CASSSKRLAGKETQYF TGTGCCAGCAGCTCGAAACGACTAGCGGGGAAAGAGACCCAGTACTTC
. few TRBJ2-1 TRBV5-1 CASSLDSGYNEQFF TGCGCCAGCAGCTTGGATTCGGGATACAATGAGCAGTTCTTC
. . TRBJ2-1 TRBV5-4 CASSFRGSPRNEQFF TGTGCCAGCAGCTTCCGGGGGTCTCCCCGTAATGAGCAGTTCTTC
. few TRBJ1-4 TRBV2 CASAGQRNEKLFF TGTGCCAGCGCCGGACAGCGTAATGAAAAACTGTTTTTT
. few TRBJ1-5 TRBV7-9 CASSTRGQPQHF TGTGCCAGCAGCACCCGGGGTCAGCCCCAGCATTTT
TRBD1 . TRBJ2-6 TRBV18 CASSTTGAGANVLTF TGTGCCAGCTCTACGACAGGGGCTGGGGCCAACGTCCTGACTTTC
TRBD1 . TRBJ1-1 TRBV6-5 CASRPGQGYTEAFF TGTGCCAGCAGGCCCGGACAGGGGTACACTGAAGCTTTCTTT
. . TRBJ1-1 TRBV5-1 CASRTGTWVMNTEAFF TGCGCCAGCAGGACGGGAACTTGGGTTATGAACACTGAAGCTTTCTTT
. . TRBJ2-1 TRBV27 CASSLFGASSYNEQFF TGTGCCAGCAGTTTATTTGGGGCCAGCTCCTACAATGAGCAGTTCTTC
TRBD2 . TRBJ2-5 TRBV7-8 CASSLGLLAGGQRETQYF TGTGCCAGCAGCTTAGGATTACTAGCGGGGGGGCAAAGAGAGACCCAGTACTTC
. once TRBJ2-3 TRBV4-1 CASSAIGWGDTQYF TGCGCCAGCAGCGCAATCGGCTGGGGCGATACGCAGTATTTT
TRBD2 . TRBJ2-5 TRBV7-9 CSSSLLASGGYQETQYF TGTTCCAGCAGCTTATTGGCTAGCGGGGGGTACCAGGAGACCCAGTACTTC
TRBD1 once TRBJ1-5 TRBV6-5 CATRTGDQPQHF TGTGCCACCCGGACAGGGGATCAGCCCCAGCATTTT
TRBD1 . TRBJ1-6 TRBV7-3 CASSSHPGQNSPLHF TGTGCCAGCAGTTCCCACCCGGGACAGAATTCACCCCTCCACTTT
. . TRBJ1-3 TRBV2 CASSEQWRPSGNTIYF TGTGCCAGCAGTGAACAGTGGAGACCGTCTGGAAACACCATATATTTT
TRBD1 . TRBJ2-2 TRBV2 CASSEDGTANTGELFF TGTGCCAGCAGTGAAGACGGGACAGCTAACACCGGGGAGCTGTTTTTT
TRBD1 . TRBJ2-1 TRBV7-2 CASSLAGTVSFEQFF TGTGCCAGCAGCTTAGCCGGGACAGTAAGCTTCGAGCAGTTCTTC
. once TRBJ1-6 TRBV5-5 CASSLVQGGGSPLHF TGTGCCAGCAGCTTGGTACAGGGCGGTGGTTCACCCCTCCACTTT
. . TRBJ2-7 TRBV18 CASSQGSSYEQYF TGTGCCAGCTCACAAGGGAGCTCCTACGAGCAGTACTTC
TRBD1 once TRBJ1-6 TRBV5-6 CASSLAGTGVSPLHF TGTGCCAGCAGCTTGGCCGGGACAGGGGTTTCACCCCTCCACTTT
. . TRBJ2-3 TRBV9 CASSPYERISTDTQYF TGTGCCAGCAGCCCCTACGAGCGGATTAGCACAGATACGCAGTATTTT
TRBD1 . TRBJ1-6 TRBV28 CASRSGTVNSPLHF TGTGCCAGCAGATCCGGGACAGTCAATTCACCCCTCCACTTT
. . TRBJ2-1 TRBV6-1 CASRLFNEQFF TGTGCCAGTAGACTCTTCAATGAGCAGTTCTTC
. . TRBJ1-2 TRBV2 CASSLGGSYGYTF TGTGCCAGCAGCCTCGGGGGATCCTATGGCTACACCTTC
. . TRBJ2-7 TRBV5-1 CASSLDQDLYEQYF TGCGCCAGCAGCTTGGATCAGGATCTATACGAGCAGTACTTC
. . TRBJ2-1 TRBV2 CASRSWGDGLNEQFF TGTGCCAGCAGGTCCTGGGGGGACGGTCTAAATGAGCAGTTCTTC
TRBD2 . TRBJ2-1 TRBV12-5 CASALGLAGGHLDEQFF TGTGCTAGTGCCCTGGGACTAGCGGGGGGGCACCTTGATGAGCAGTTCTTC
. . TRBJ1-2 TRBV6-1 CASSEWIGSYGYTF TGTGCCAGCAGTGAATGGATAGGGAGCTATGGCTACACCTTC
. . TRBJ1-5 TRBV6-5 CASSPQATVQPQHF TGTGCCAGCAGTCCTCAAGCCACCGTCCAGCCCCAGCATTTT
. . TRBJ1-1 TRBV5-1 CASSLVGQSGTEAFF TGCGCCAGCAGCTTGGTTGGACAGTCAGGGACGGAAGCTTTCTTT
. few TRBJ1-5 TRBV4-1 CASSHWLISNQPQHF TGCGCCAGCAGCCACTGGCTCATTAGCAATCAGCCCCAGCATTTT
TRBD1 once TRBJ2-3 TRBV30 CAWGEQGARFPDTQYF TGTGCCTGGGGGGAGCAGGGGGCGCGTTTTCCAGATACGCAGTATTTT
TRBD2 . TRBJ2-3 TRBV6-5 CASTERGSTDTQYF TGTGCCAGCACGGAGCGGGGAAGCACAGATACGCAGTATTTT
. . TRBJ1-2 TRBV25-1 CASSEWGRDYGYTF TGTGCCAGCAGTGAATGGGGCAGGGACTATGGCTACACCTTC
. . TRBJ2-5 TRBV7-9 CASSLGVVGGNQETQYF TGTGCCAGCAGCTTAGGCGTCGTGGGGGGAAACCAAGAGACCCAGTACTTC
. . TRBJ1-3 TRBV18 CASTQSSGNTIYF TGTGCCAGTACACAGAGCTCTGGAAACACCATATATTTT
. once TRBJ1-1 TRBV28 CASNWSGMNTEAFF TGTGCCAGCAACTGGTCGGGAATGAACACTGAAGCTTTCTTT
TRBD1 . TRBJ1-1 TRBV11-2 CASSPLEGTGRGTEAFF TGTGCCAGCAGCCCCCTGGAGGGGACAGGGCGAGGCACTGAAGCTTTCTTT
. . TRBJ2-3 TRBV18 CASSLRTKHTDTQYF TGTGCCAGCTCACTTCGGACAAAACACACAGATACGCAGTATTTT
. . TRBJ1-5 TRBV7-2 CASSRLFGGNQPQHF TGTGCCAGCAGTCGCCTTTTCGGGGGGAATCAGCCCCAGCATTTT
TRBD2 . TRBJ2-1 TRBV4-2 CASSQSGGDYNEQFF TGTGCCAGCAGCCAGAGCGGGGGTGACTACAATGAGCAGTTCTTC
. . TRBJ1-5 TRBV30 CAWTGVADQPQHF TGTGCCTGGACAGGGGTCGCCGATCAGCCCCAGCATTTT
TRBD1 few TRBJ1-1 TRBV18 CASSNRGTEAFF TGTGCCAGCTCCAACAGGGGCACTGAAGCTTTCTTT
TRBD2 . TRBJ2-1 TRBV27 CASNSLGTSGFNEQFF TGTGCCAGCAATTCTTTGGGGACTAGCGGGTTCAATGAGCAGTTCTTC
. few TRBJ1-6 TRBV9 CASSVEQGDSPLHF TGTGCCAGCAGCGTAGAACAGGGAGATTCACCCCTCCACTTT